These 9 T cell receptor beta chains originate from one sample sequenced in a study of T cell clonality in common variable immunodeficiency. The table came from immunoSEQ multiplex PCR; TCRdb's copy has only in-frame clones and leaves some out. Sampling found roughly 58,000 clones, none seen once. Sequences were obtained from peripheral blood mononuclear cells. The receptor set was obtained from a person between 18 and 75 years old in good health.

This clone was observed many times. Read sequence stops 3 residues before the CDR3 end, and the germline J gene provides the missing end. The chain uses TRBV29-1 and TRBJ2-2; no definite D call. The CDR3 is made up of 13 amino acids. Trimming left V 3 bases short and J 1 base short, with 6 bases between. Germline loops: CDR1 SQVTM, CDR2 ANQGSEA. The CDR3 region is CSVEAGNTGELFF. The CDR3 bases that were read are TGCAGCGTTGAGGCAGGGAACACCGGGGAG.

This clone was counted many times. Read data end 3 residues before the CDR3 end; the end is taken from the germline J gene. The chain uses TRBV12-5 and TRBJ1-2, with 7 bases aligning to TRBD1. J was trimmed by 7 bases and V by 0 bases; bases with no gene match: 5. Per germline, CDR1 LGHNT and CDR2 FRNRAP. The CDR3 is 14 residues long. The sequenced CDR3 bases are TGTGCTAGTGGTTTGGTACGGACAGGCTTTGGC. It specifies CASGLVRTGFG. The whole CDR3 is CASGLVRTGFGYTF.

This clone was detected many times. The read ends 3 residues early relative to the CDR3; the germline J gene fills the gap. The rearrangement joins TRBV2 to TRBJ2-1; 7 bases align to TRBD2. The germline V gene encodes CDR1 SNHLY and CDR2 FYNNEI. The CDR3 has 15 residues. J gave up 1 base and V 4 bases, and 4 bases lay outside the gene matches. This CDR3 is CASSVLAVSYNEQFF. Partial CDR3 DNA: TGTGCCAGCAGTGTGCTAGCGGTATCCTACAATGAG.

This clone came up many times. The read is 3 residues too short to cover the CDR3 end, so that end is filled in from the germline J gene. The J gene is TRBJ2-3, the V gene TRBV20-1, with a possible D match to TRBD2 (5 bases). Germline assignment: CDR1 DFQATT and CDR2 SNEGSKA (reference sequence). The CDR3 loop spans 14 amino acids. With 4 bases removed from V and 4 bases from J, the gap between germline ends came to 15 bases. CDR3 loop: CSAIELLGPDTQYF. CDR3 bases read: TGCAGTGCTATAGAACTACTAGGGCCAGATACG.

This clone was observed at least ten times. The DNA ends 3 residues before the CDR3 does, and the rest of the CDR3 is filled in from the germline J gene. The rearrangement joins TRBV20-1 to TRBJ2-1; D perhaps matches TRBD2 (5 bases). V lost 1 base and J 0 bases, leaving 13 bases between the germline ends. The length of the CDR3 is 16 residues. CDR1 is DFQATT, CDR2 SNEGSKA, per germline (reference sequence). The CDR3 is CSARVRAVSSYNEQFF. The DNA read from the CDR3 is TGCAGTGCTAGAGTCCGAGCGGTTTCCTCCTACAATGAG.

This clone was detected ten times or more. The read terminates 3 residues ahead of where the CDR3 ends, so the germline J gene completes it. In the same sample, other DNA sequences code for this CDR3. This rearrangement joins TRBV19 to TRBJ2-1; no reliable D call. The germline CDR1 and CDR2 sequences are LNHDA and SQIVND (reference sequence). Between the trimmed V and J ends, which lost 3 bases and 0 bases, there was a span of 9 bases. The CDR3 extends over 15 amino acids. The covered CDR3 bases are TGTGCCAGTAGTATCCAGGTGAGCTCCTACAATGAG. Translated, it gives CASSIQVSSYNE. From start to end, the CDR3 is CASSIQVSSYNEQFF.

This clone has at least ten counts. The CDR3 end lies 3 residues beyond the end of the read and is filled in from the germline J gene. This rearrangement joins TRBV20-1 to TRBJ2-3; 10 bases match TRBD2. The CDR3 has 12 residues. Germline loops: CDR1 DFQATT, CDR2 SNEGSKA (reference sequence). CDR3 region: CSISGRTDTQYF. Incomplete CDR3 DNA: TGCAGCATTAGCGGGAGGACAGATACG.

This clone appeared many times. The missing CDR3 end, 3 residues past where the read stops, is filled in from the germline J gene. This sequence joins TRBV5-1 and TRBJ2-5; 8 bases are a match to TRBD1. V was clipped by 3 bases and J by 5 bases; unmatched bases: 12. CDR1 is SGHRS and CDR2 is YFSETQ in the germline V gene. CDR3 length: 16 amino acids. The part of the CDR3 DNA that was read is TGCGCCAGCAGCTCCGACTCGAACAGGGGGACGGAGACC. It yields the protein CASSSDSNRGTET. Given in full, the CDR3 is CASSSDSNRGTETQYF.

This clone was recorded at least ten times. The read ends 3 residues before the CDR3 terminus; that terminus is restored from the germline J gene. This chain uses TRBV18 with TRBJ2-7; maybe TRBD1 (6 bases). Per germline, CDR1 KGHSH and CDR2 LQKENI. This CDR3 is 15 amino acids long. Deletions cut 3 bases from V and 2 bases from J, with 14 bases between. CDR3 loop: CASSPFEDRTYEQYF. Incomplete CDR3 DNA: TGTGCCAGCTCACCGTTCGAGGACAGAACCTACGAG.